This entry lists 22 T cell receptor beta chains sequenced from one sample in a study of blood T cell repertoires in COVID-19. The method was immunoSEQ multiplex PCR; TCRdb's version includes in-frame clones alone and lacks a portion of them. The table includes about 180,000 clones, roughly 84% detected once. Specimen: peripheral blood. The source is a woman aged 60-75 years with acute or convalescent COVID-19.

The V and J genes are TRBV6-5 and TRBJ1-6, with D possibly TRBD1 on 5 matching bases. V gave up 0 bases and J gave up 8 bases, with 14 bases separating them. CDR3 length: 16 amino acids. Germline values: CDR1 MNHEY, CDR2 SVGAGI. The CDR3: CASSYSGGWRDSPLHF. The CDR3 DNA is TGTGCCAGCAGTTACTCTGGGGGATGGAGGGATTCACCCCTCCACTTT.

This clone has just a few counts. This chain connects TRBV28 to TRBJ1-2, with a possible D match to TRBD1 (6 bases). The V end was cut by 4 bases, the J end by 3 bases, with 12 bases between. The germline CDR1 and CDR2 sequences are MDHEN and SYDVKM. This CDR3 region has 14 residues. The CDR3 loop reads CASSSYRADYGYTF. The CDR3 DNA follows: TGTGCCAGCAGTTCATACAGGGCAGACTATGGCTACACCTTC.

CDR3 loop: CASSVSISGANVLTF. DNA for the CDR3: TGTGCCAGCAGCGTATCCATCTCTGGGGCCAACGTCCTGACTTTC. The genes are TRBV9 and TRBJ2-6; no reliable D call. This CDR3 has 15 residues. Germline V CDR1 and CDR2: SGDLS, YYNGEE. V gave up 1 base and J gave up 0 bases, with 5 bases separating them.

The rearrangement links TRBV5-1 to TRBJ1-4; tentatively, D is TRBD1 (6 bases). This CDR3 comprises 20 residues. V shed 0 bases and J shed 0 bases, with 21 bases lying between them. CDR1 and CDR2 from the germline V gene are SGHRS and YFSETQ. The CDR3 sequence is CASSLGRIDRRSPTNEKLFF. CDR3 nucleotides: TGCGCCAGCAGCTTGGGCCGGATTGACAGGAGAAGCCCAACTAATGAAAAACTGTTTTTT.

The rearrangement joins TRBV2 to TRBJ1-2, with 7 positions matching TRBD1. The length of the CDR3 is 13 residues. The V gene end was trimmed by 10 bases and the J gene end by 4 bases; junction bases not matched to a gene: 9. Looked up from germline, CDR1 is SNHLY and CDR2 is FYNNEI. The CDR3 loop reads CATSDRRGYGYTF. CDR3 DNA: TGTGCCACCTCGGACAGGCGAGGCTATGGCTACACCTTC.

The chain is built from TRBV3-1 (or the pseudogene TRBV3-2) and TRBJ2-1; D is perhaps TRBD2 (7 bases). The CDR3 length is 15 residues. Germline assignment: CDR1 LGHDT and CDR2 YNNKEL (reference sequence). Trimming removed 1 base at V and 2 bases at J, with 9 bases between. The CDR3 DNA reads as TGTGCCAGCAGCCAAGTCGGGGGGCCCTACAATGAGCAGTTCTTC. This sequence encodes CASSQVGGPYNEQFF.

The chain links TRBV6-5 to TRBJ1-1; 10 bases map to TRBD1. The CDR3 contains 16 residues. Trimming cost V 2 bases and J 2 bases; bases outside gene matches: 5. CDR1 is MNHEY, CDR2 SVGAGI, per germline. The CDR3 protein is CASSYDRGRLNTEAFF. The CDR3 DNA sequence: TGTGCCAGCAGTTACGACAGGGGGCGATTAAACACTGAAGCTTTCTTT.

V and J are TRBV4-1 and TRBJ1-1; 7 bases fit TRBD1. The germline V gene has CDR1 MGHRA and CDR2 YSYEKL. Trimming removed 2 bases from V and 1 base from J; junction bases left unmatched: 10. The CDR3 sequence is 17 residues long. CDR3 DNA: TGCGCCAGCAGCCAACCCCCGAAAGGGGGCCAGAACACTGAAGCTTTCTTT. Its protein product is CASSQPPKGGQNTEAFF.

The V gene is TRBV7-3, the J gene TRBJ1-2; possibly TRBD1 for D (6 bases). CDR1 and CDR2 (germline): SGHTA, FQGTGA. The CDR3 is made up of 15 amino acids. V lost 5 bases and J 0 bases, leaving 13 bases between the germline ends. The CDR3 coding sequence is TGTGCCAGCAGCGAAGGGGGTGCAGCTAACTATGGCTACACCTTC. This codes for CASSEGGAANYGYTF.

CDR3 DNA: TGTGCCAGCAGACTCACAGGGTACTACGAGCAGTACTTC. Amino acids: CASRLTGYYEQYF. The chain combines TRBV6-5 with TRBJ2-7; TRBD1 might be the D (6 bases). Trimming left V 6 bases short and J 3 bases short, with 12 bases between. The germline V gene has CDR1 MNHEY and CDR2 SVGAGI. The length of the CDR3 is 13 residues.

This clone occurred once. A read error may produce the germline difference seen at one junction end. This chain links TRBV5-1 with TRBJ2-7, with TRBD1 identical over 7 bases. Germline V gene sequence: CDR1 SGHRS, CDR2 YFSETQ. The CDR3 has 15 amino acids. The CDR3 sequence is CASSLEGTAAYGQYF. CDR3 in DNA: TGCGCCAGCAGCTTGGAAGGGACAGCGGCCTACGGGCAGTACTTC.

V is TRBV6-5 and J is TRBJ2-7, with 8 positions matching TRBD1. There are 13 residues in the CDR3. Germline V gene sequence: CDR1 MNHEY, CDR2 SVGAGI. The V gene end was trimmed by 1 base and the J gene end by 4 bases; junction bases not matched to a gene: 0. The CDR3 loop reads CASSYWTGYEQYF. CDR3 DNA: TGTGCCAGCAGTTACTGGACAGGGTACGAGCAGTACTTC.

As to this clone: This CDR3 is also generated by other DNA sequences in the sample. The chain combines TRBV18 with TRBJ1-3; D is unresolved. The CDR3 is 14 residues long. Trimming stripped 1 base from V and 0 bases from J, with 4 bases between. Germline V gives CDR1 KGHSH, CDR2 LQKENI. CDR3 amino acids: CASSPQSSGNTIYF. As DNA, the CDR3 is TGTGCCAGCTCACCACAGAGCTCTGGAAACACCATATATTTT. Looking up the rest from reference TRBV18 and TRBJ1-3 gives the full variable domain: NAGVMQNPRHLVRRRGQEARLRCSPMKGHSHVYWYRQLPEEGLKFMVYLQKENIIDESGMPKERFSAEFPKEGPSILRIQQVVRGDSAAYFCASSPQSSGNTIYFGEGSWLTVV.

A remark on this clone: Distinct nucleotide sequences in the sample also encode this CDR3. This chain connects TRBV7-2 to TRBJ2-7; 9 nucleotides align to TRBD1. The germline V gene has CDR1 SGHTA and CDR2 FQGNSA. V dropped 0 bases and J dropped 4; count of bases not matched to a gene: 4. CDR3 size: 15 residues. CDR3: CASSLAVGQGYEQYF. In DNA, the CDR3 is TGTGCCAGCAGCTTAGCGGTGGGACAGGGATACGAGCAGTACTTC. The full variable domain, completed using reference TRBV7-2 and TRBJ2-7, is GAGVSQSPSNKVTEKGKDVELRCDPISGHTALYWYRQSLGQGLEFLIYFQGNSAPDKSGLPSDRFSAERTGGSVSTLTIQRTQQEDSAVYLCASSLAVGQGYEQYFGPGTRLTVT.

In its sample, this clone was seen once. The chain combines TRBV5-1 with TRBJ1-1; D possibly corresponds to TRBD1 (6 bases). Trimming took 4 bases from V and 6 from J, leaving 16 bases between them. Germline-derived CDR1 and CDR2 are SGHRS and YFSETQ. CDR3 length equals 14 residues. The CDR3 region is CASSRGGLGPEAFF. The CDR3 nucleotides read TGCGCCAGCAGCCGCGGGGGGCTTGGCCCTGAAGCTTTCTTT.

V is TRBV14 and J is TRBJ1-2, with 9 positions matching TRBD1. The germline gives CDR1 SGHDN, CDR2 FVKESK. With 5 bases clipped from V and 5 bases from J, the junction kept 3 bases outside the gene matches. The CDR3 contains 13 residues. The CDR3 bases are TGTGCCAGCAGCACACAGGGGGCATATGGCTACACCTTC. Amino acid sequence: CASSTQGAYGYTF.

Only a few counts were recorded for this clone. V is TRBV5-1 and J is TRBJ1-1; 8 nucleotides match TRBD1. In germline, CDR1 is SGHRS, CDR2 YFSETQ. The CDR3 covers 15 residues. Germline trimming cut 1 base from V and 3 bases from J; bases unmatched to any gene: 5. CDR3 sequence: CASSLIGRGHTEAFF. The CDR3 DNA is TGCGCCAGCAGCTTGATCGGCAGGGGGCACACTGAAGCTTTCTTT.

This clone was seen only once. The chain links TRBV2 to TRBJ1-4; D is unclear. The CDR3 spans 12 residues. Trimming removed 8 bases from V and 5 bases from J, with 9 bases in between. In germline, CDR1 is SNHLY, CDR2 FYNNEI. The CDR3 bases are TGTGCCAGCTCTCCCAGGAATGAAAAACTGTTTTTT. Amino acid sequence: CASSPRNEKLFF.

This sequence joins TRBV3-1 (or the pseudogene TRBV3-2) and TRBJ2-5; 10 positions agree with TRBD1. CDR3 size: 17 residues. Germline CDR1 reads LGHDT; CDR2 reads YNNKEL (reference sequence). With V trimmed by 3 bases and J by 3 bases, 10 bases remained unmatched. The CDR3 protein is CASSHLRTGGREETQYF. In nucleotides, the CDR3 is TGTGCCAGCAGCCACCTAAGGACAGGGGGAAGGGAAGAGACCCAGTACTTC.

V usage is TRBV10-3 and J usage is TRBJ2-2, with TRBD2 matching 10 bases. The CDR3 is made up of 15 amino acids. Unmatched junction bases numbered 9, after V lost 10 bases and J lost 4 bases. From germline, CDR1 is ENHRY and CDR2 SYGVKD. CDR3 sequence (DNA): TGTGCCACCACTACTAGCGGGGCAGGCACCGGGGAGCTGTTTTTT. Its protein product is CATTTSGAGTGELFF.

This sequence joins TRBV24-1 and TRBJ1-1, with a tentative D call TRBD1 (5 bases). Germline loops: CDR1 KGHDR, CDR2 SFDVKD. Trimming cost V 0 bases and J 11 bases, with 12 bases left between them. CDR3 size: 13 residues. CDR3 sequence (DNA): TGTGCCACCAGTGATTTGGCAACGGGGGTGGCTTTCTTT. Translation gives CATSDLATGVAFF.

The chain carries TRBV4-3 and TRBJ1-2; TRBD1 matches 9 bases. CDR1 and CDR2 (germline): LGHNA, YSLEER. Unmatched junction bases numbered 10, after V lost 4 bases and J lost 4 bases. The length of the CDR3 is 16 residues. For the CDR3, the DNA is TGCGCCAGCAGCCCAGGACAGGGGTTAGGGGGCTATGGCTACACCTTC. Its protein product is CASSPGQGLGGYGYTF.